This T cell receptor beta chain was identified in a study of T-cell memory formation after mild COVID-19 (dated by TCRdb to the early 2020s). For the study in its entirety: Most TCR sequence clusters were specific to one of the two donors. In a couple of donors, T-cell clones that expanded and contracted after mild COVID-19 were tracked by sequencing TCRalpha and TCRbeta repertoires over time. The cohort was made up of two young adult volunteers, one female and one male, who were previously healthy.

Study-wide findings and limitations: From day 15 to 85, contracting clones showed balanced CD4/CD8 phenotypes, whereas a second wave of clones that expanded from day 15 to 37 leaned towards CD4+. The study included only a couple of mild cases, and larger cohorts that include severe cases with pre-infection samples were judged to be necessary. Contracting CD4+ clones were located mainly in the CM and EM memory subsets, whereas CD8+ clones were found to be enriched in EMRA. Some responding clones were detected in pre-infection memory, which suggested that pre-existing cross-reactive memory T cells had joined the SARS-CoV-2 response. Whether the second-wave clones peaking on day 37 were SARS-CoV-2 specific was not confirmed.

This clonotype has just a few counts. The antigen this receptor binds is unknown. Per-base qualities were not stored, and no clone one base away is much larger. For sequencing, an Illumina NovaSeq 6000 was employed. TCRalpha and TCRbeta cDNA libraries were built by 5'RACE with constant-segment primers, adding sample barcodes and unique molecular identifiers. RNA was extracted from every sample with Trizol reagent. Amplification of the libraries took two PCR steps, and the second step added a second sample barcode plus Illumina TruSeq adapters. Libraries were sequenced on an Illumina NovaSeq with 2 x 150 bp paired-end reads. As for how the authors treated the data: With migec v1.2.7, reads were demultiplexed and then collapsed into UMI-guided consensus sequences. With mixcr v2.1.11, UMI consensuses were aligned to TRA and TRB V and J templates and assembled into clonotypes. A clonotype was counted as expanded or contracted only if both edgeR and NoisET called the change significant, with noise models trained on biological replicates. edgeR calls used a false discovery rate-adjusted p below 0.01 and a log2 fold-change threshold of 1. As an exploratory analysis of dynamics, max-normalized trajectories of the 1000 most abundant clonotypes were examined with PCA combined with hierarchical clustering. The CD4 or CD8 phenotype of responding clones was assigned using the separately sequenced CD4+ and CD8+ repertoires. TCRdb applied fastp at Q25 and MiXCR to the public reads, then kept only in-frame beta chains. Identical CDR3 proteins give one entry, which carries the most common genes and DNA. The V and J calls were determined by TCRdb, not by the authors. The sample profile shows about 320,000 distinct CDR3 sequences; about 13% of them were found once. The ten largest clones add up to over 20% of the sample.

PBMCs were isolated by Ficoll-Paque density gradient centrifugation. CDR1 and CDR2, per the germline V gene, are SGHRS and YFSETQ. From the cysteine up to the phenylalanine, the CDR3 has a length of 15 residues. CDR3 DNA is the only sequence kept; it has 45 bases, read in frame from the first base. The V end gives up 4 bases and the J end 0 bases, leaving 3 bases in the junction not matched to a gene. The chain was built from TRBV5-1 and TRBJ2-3, with 9 central nucleotides matching TRBD1. This TCR was recovered from a young man who had mild COVID-19 (a few samples of this study predate the infection). The sample titles of this study are shuffled in the database, so cell type and time point are left out; the donor was told from shared clones. Sequenced sample: PBMCs or a T cell subset sorted from them (not recorded which). The CDR3 region has the sequence CASSAGTGSTDTQYF. The nucleotides are TGCGCCAGCAGCGCGGGGACAGGGAGCACAGATACGCAGTATTTT.